The next 22 T cell receptor beta chains were all read from a single sample in a study of blood T cell repertoires in COVID-19. Assay: immunoSEQ multiplex PCR; the TCRdb copy retains only in-frame clones and omits some. This table holds roughly 29,000 clones, roughly 73% found once. The sequencing input was peripheral blood. Receptor source: a woman aged 70-85 years with active or convalescent COVID-19.

V is TRBV5-4 and J is TRBJ2-3, with unresolved D. V lost 5 bases and J lost 0, with 10 bases in between. CDR1 is SGHNT, CDR2 YYREEE, per germline (reference sequence). The CDR3 covers 14 residues. The CDR3 here is CASRTETSTDTQYF. The DNA of the CDR3 is TGTGCCAGCAGGACGGAGACTAGCACAGATACGCAGTATTTT.

This clone was seen once. At one end the junction does not follow the germline gene, possibly because of a read error. The gene calls are TRBV5-1 and TRBJ1-4; D is uncertain. There are 13 residues in the CDR3. Germline loops: CDR1 SGHRS, CDR2 YFSETQ. The CDR3 reads CASSLGDGSSKIF. CDR3 sequence (DNA): TGCGCCAGCAGCCTAGGTGATGGCAGTTCCAAAATCTTT.

The genes are TRBV2 and TRBJ2-3; perhaps TRBD2 as D (6 bases). Trimming shortened V by 11 bases and J by 4 bases, and 16 bases separated the two germline ends. The germline V gene encodes CDR1 SNHLY and CDR2 FYNNEI. The CDR3 has 13 amino acids. CDR3 sequence: CAGSGVSSDTQYF. The CDR3 nucleotides are TGTGCCGGTAGCGGCGTTTCGTCAGATACGCAGTATTTT. Using reference TRBV2 and TRBJ2-3 for the parts outside the CDR3, the full variable domain is EPEVTQTPSHQVTQMGQEVILRCVPISNHLYFYWYRQILGQKVEFLVSFYNNEISEKSEIFDDQFSVERPDGSNFTLKIRSTKLEDSAMYFCAGSGVSSDTQYFGPGTRLTVL.

This clone was picked up a small number of times. The chain couples TRBV28 to TRBJ2-3; TRBD1 agrees at 9 bases. With V trimmed by 5 bases and J by 4 bases, 10 bases remained unmatched. Germline CDR1 reads MDHEN; CDR2 reads SYDVKM. The CDR3 covers 16 residues. As DNA, the CDR3 is TGTGCCAGCAGTGTACTAGGGACAGGGAGGGCAGATACGCAGTATTTT. Its translation is CASSVLGTGRADTQYF.

The CDR3: CASSQDGGGRVRGTQYF. CDR3 coding DNA: TGCGCCAGCAGCCAAGACGGCGGAGGGCGCGTACGGGGGACCCAGTACTTC. This chain uses TRBV4-3 with TRBJ2-5; tentatively, D is TRBD2 (6 bases). This CDR3 spans 17 amino acids. Germline V gene sequence: CDR1 LGHNA, CDR2 YSLEER. V was trimmed by 0 bases and J by 7 bases, leaving 21 bases between them.

V is TRBV9 and J is TRBJ1-2; 8 bases map to TRBD1. This CDR3 is 15 amino acids long. The V and J ends lost 4 bases and 2 bases, in that order; junction bases with no gene match: 7. CDR1 is SGDLS, CDR2 YYNGEE, per germline. The CDR3 here is CASSSGGQANYGYTF. Here the CDR3 DNA reads TGTGCCAGCAGCTCGGGGGGACAGGCAAACTATGGCTACACCTTC.

The genes are TRBV29-1 and TRBJ2-6; TRBD1 matches 10 bases. Germline V gene sequence: CDR1 SQVTM, CDR2 ANQGSEA. There are 14 residues in the CDR3. Trimming removed 8 bases from V and 5 bases from J; junction bases left unmatched: 6. The chain's CDR3 is CSIGTGERANVLTF. For the CDR3, the DNA is TGCAGCATCGGGACAGGGGAGAGGGCCAACGTCCTGACTTTC.

This clone came up a few times. The chain combines TRBV7-2 with TRBJ2-3; TRBD1 is a possible D gene (6 bases). Germline V CDR1 and CDR2: SGHTA, FQGNSA. The CDR3 extends over 13 amino acids. The V end lost 5 bases, the J end lost 4 bases, and 10 bases lay between the germline ends. In DNA, the CDR3 is TGTGCCAGCAGCACCAGGACAGCAGATACGCAGTATTTT. Amino acid sequence: CASSTRTADTQYF.

The sample holds a few counts of this clone. The rearrangement joins TRBV5-1 to TRBJ1-1, with D perhaps TRBD1 (6 bases). The V end was cut by 3 bases, the J end by 1 base, with 10 bases between. Germline CDR1 and CDR2: SGHRS and YFSETQ. This CDR3 is 14 amino acids long. The CDR3 DNA follows: TGCGCCAGCAGCTCCGGGACAACGAACACTGAAGCTTTCTTT. It codes for CASSSGTTNTEAFF.

V usage is TRBV28 and J usage is TRBJ1-4; the match to TRBD1 covers 9 bases. This CDR3 comprises 17 residues. CDR1 is MDHEN and CDR2 is SYDVKM in the germline V gene. J gave up 0 bases and V 5 bases, and 7 bases lay outside the gene matches. CDR3 nucleotide sequence: TGTGCCAGCAGTCCGACAGGGGGTCTGGCAACTAATGAAAAACTGTTTTTT. Residues: CASSPTGGLATNEKLFF. Filled out from reference TRBV28 and TRBJ1-4, the complete variable domain reads DVKVTQSSRYLVKRTGEKVFLECVQDMDHENMFWYRQDPGLGLRLIYFSYDVKMKEKGDIPEGYSVSREKKERFSLILESASTNQTSMYLCASSPTGGLATNEKLFFGSGTQLSVL.

The chain recombines TRBV4-1 with TRBJ2-1; 12 bases are shared with TRBD2. Germline lookup yields CDR1 MGHRA and CDR2 YSYEKL. J was trimmed by 8 bases and V by 0 bases; bases with no gene match: 5. This CDR3 contains 16 residues. The CDR3 DNA follows: TGCGCCAGCAGCCAAGATCCGCGGACTAGCGGGGATGAGCAGTTCTTC. Its protein product is CASSQDPRTSGDEQFF.

The CDR3 loop is CASSFSGVRKNIQYF. As DNA, the CDR3 is TGTGCCAGCAGTTTCTCGGGGGTGCGTAAAAACATTCAGTACTTC. V gene TRBV27 combines with J gene TRBJ2-4, with D maybe TRBD2 (6 bases). CDR1 and CDR2 from the germline V gene are MNHEY and SMNVEV (reference sequence). V was shortened by 3 bases and J by 4 bases, with 13 bases between the two germline ends. The CDR3 covers 15 residues.

This chain joins TRBV3-1 (or the pseudogene TRBV3-2) and TRBJ1-1; D is undetermined. The V and J ends lost 4 bases and 1 base respectively, with 13 bases between them. CDR1 and CDR2 from the germline V gene are LGHDT and YNNKEL (reference sequence). This CDR3 region has 15 residues. CDR3 protein: CASSPGWAGNTEAFF. For the CDR3, the DNA is TGTGCCAGCAGCCCCGGGTGGGCGGGGAACACTGAAGCTTTCTTT.

V and J are TRBV3-1 (or the pseudogene TRBV3-2) and TRBJ1-1, with a tentative D call TRBD1 (6 bases). V lost 4 bases, J lost 1 base, and 13 bases lay in between. This CDR3 has 15 amino acids. In germline, CDR1 is LGHDT, CDR2 YNNKEL (reference sequence). The CDR3 loop is CASSLGGRSNTEAFF. As DNA, the CDR3 is TGTGCCAGCAGCCTCGGGGGGCGCTCGAACACTGAAGCTTTCTTT.

The rearrangement links TRBV19 to TRBJ2-2; perhaps TRBD1 as D (6 bases). The CDR3 is 14 amino acids. Trimming removed 3 bases at V and 7 bases at J, with 12 bases between. The V gene's germline CDR1 is LNHDA and CDR2 SQIVND (reference sequence). In DNA, the CDR3 is TGTGCCAGTAGTATGGACAGCCGGTTCGGGGAGCTGTTTTTT. Residues: CASSMDSRFGELFF.

The gene calls are TRBV7-3 and TRBJ2-5, with D possibly being TRBD1 (7 bases). Germline V gene data show CDR1 as SGHTA and CDR2 as FQGTGA. CDR3 length: 15 amino acids. V lost 1 base and J lost 5, with 14 bases in between. This CDR3 is CASSLRQGGEETQYF. Written as DNA, the CDR3 is TGTGCCAGCAGCTTAAGACAGGGAGGAGAGGAGACCCAGTACTTC.

The chain uses TRBV5-4 and TRBJ2-3; TRBD1 agrees at 9 bases. Germline CDR1 and CDR2: SGHNT and YYREEE (reference sequence). The length of the CDR3 is 16 residues. Trimming cost V 2 bases and J 1 base; bases outside gene matches: 5. CDR3 in DNA: TGTGCCAGCAGCTTACAGGGGGCGAGCGGCACAGATACGCAGTATTTT. It yields the protein CASSLQGASGTDTQYF.

The rearrangement uses TRBV10-3 and TRBJ2-2; 8 bases align to TRBD2. The CDR3 is 15 residues long. Germline loops: CDR1 ENHRY, CDR2 SYGVKD. The trim removed 5 bases at V and 0 bases at J, leaving 2 bases unmatched. The CDR3 spells CAISQLAANTGELFF. CDR3 DNA sequence: TGTGCCATCAGTCAACTAGCGGCGAACACCGGGGAGCTGTTTTTT.

The rearrangement joins TRBV5-1 to TRBJ1-4; 8 nucleotides line up with TRBD1. Germline CDR1 SGHRS, CDR2 YFSETQ. With 3 bases clipped from V and 2 bases from J, the junction kept 3 bases outside the gene matches. The CDR3 is 15 residues long. CDR3 sequence reads: CASSSTGVTNEKLFF. The CDR3 DNA follows: TGCGCCAGCAGCTCGACAGGGGTGACTAATGAAAAACTGTTTTTT.

The chain carries TRBV6-2 or TRBV6-3 and TRBJ1-4; D may be TRBD1 (6 bases). Germline V gene data show CDR1 as MNHEY and CDR2 as SVGEGT. The V gene lost 2 bases and the J gene lost 5 bases, with 18 bases spanning the gap. The CDR3 extends over 17 amino acids. The CDR3 nucleotides read TGTGCCAGCAGTTACCAGGCGGGGGGCCCGGTGAATGAAAAACTGTTTTTT. As protein: CASSYQAGGPVNEKLFF.

V is TRBV4-3 and J is TRBJ1-1; no reliable D call. The V end lost 0 bases, the J end lost 3 bases, and 14 bases lay between the germline ends. Germline CDR1 LGHNA, CDR2 YSLEER. The CDR3 length is 16 residues. The CDR3 DNA reads as TGCGCCAGCAGCCAAGATTCGGCGGGTTGGGACACTGAAGCTTTCTTT. Translation gives CASSQDSAGWDTEAFF.

The chain is built from TRBV27 and TRBJ2-7, with 16 bases aligning to TRBD2. Germline CDR1 is MNHEY and CDR2 is SMNVEV (reference sequence). V was pared by 5 bases and J by 9 bases, with 7 bases of the junction left unmatched. The CDR3 covers 15 residues. The CDR3 loop reads CASSPGTSGRAGQYF. As DNA, the CDR3 is TGTGCCAGCAGTCCAGGGACTAGCGGGAGGGCAGGGCAGTACTTC.